These 22 T cell receptor beta chains share one sample of origin, sequenced in a study of identical twins. TCRdb itself ran the 5' RACE reads through MiXCR, one entry per CDR3 protein. The sample has 450,000 or so distinct CDR3 sequences, approximately 17% seen once. Sequenced sample: naive T cells sorted from blood. Receptors originate from a middle-aged man in good health.

This clonotype showed up many times. The CDR3 is CSVPPGISYNEQFF. In DNA, the CDR3 is TGCAGCGTCCCCCCGGGGATTTCCTACAATGAGCAGTTCTTC. This rearrangement joins TRBV29-1 to TRBJ2-1, with D possibly matching TRBD2 (5 bases). The CDR3 is 14 residues long. The ends were cut back, 6 bases at V and 1 base at J, with 13 bases in the middle. The germline V gene has CDR1 SQVTM and CDR2 ANQGSEA.

This clonotype was counted at least ten times. The V gene is TRBV5-6, the J gene TRBJ2-7; D perhaps matches TRBD1 (5 bases). V lost 4 bases, J lost 3 bases, and 17 bases lay in between. The CDR3 is made up of 15 amino acids. Germline-derived CDR1 and CDR2 are SGHDT and YYEEEE. CDR3 loop: CASSGVSRVSYEQYF. The CDR3 nucleotides are TGTGCCAGCAGCGGGGTAAGCAGGGTCAGCTACGAGCAGTACTTC.

The sample holds a few counts of this clonotype. The V and J genes are TRBV11-2 and TRBJ1-5; D perhaps matches TRBD1 (5 bases). V was trimmed by 1 base and J by 0 bases, leaving 13 bases between them. CDR1 and CDR2 (germline): SGHAT, FQNNGV. This CDR3 has 17 amino acids. The CDR3 DNA is TGTGCCAGCAGCTTAGGACGGGGCCTCGGTAGCAATCAGCCCCAGCATTTT. It yields the protein CASSLGRGLGSNQPQHF.

This clonotype was observed at least ten times. V usage is TRBV20-1 and J usage is TRBJ1-2, with D possibly TRBD1 on 6 matching bases. The CDR3 is 13 residues long. The V and J ends lost 0 bases and 10 bases respectively, with 15 bases between them. Germline values: CDR1 DFQATT, CDR2 SNEGSKA (reference sequence). CDR3 sequence: CSAREGGAMDYTF. CDR3 coding DNA: TGCAGTGCTAGAGAGGGGGGGGCGATGGACTACACCTTC.

This clonotype was counted only a few times. The chain employs TRBV7-2 and TRBJ2-7, with TRBD1 matching over 10 bases. V was clipped by 5 bases and J by 9 bases; unmatched bases: 4. The CDR3 loop spans 12 amino acids. Germline CDR1 is SGHTA and CDR2 is FQGNSA. CDR3 loop: CASSGTGEAQYF. DNA for the CDR3: TGTGCCAGCAGCGGGACAGGGGAGGCGCAGTACTTC.

The V gene is TRBV6-1, the J gene TRBJ2-2; D ambiguous. The ends were cut back, 7 bases at V and 6 bases at J, with 6 bases in the middle. The CDR3 length is 11 residues. Germline loops: CDR1 MNHNS, CDR2 SASEGT. CDR3: CASTNPGELFF. CDR3 nucleotides: TGTGCCAGCACTAATCCCGGGGAGCTGTTTTTT.

This clonotype was seen only a few times. J is TRBJ2-3 and V is TRBV6-1, with 14 bases matching TRBD2. The CDR3 has 14 amino acids. Trimming removed 6 bases from V and 7 bases from J; junction bases left unmatched: 3. From germline, CDR1 is MNHNS and CDR2 SASEGT. CDR3 bases: TGTGCCAGCAGGACTAGCGGGGGGGCAAATACGCAGTATTTT. Translating gives CASRTSGGANTQYF.

This clonotype was seen repeatedly, ten times or more. The rearrangement uses TRBV12-3 or TRBV12-4 and TRBJ1-2; 8 bases fit TRBD1. The CDR3 length is 14 residues. J gave up 7 bases and V 2 bases, and 6 bases lay outside the gene matches. The CDR3 DNA reads TGTGCCAGCAGTTTAATCGACAGGGGCGGTGGCTACACCTTC. This sequence encodes CASSLIDRGGGYTF.

On this clonotype: The junction departs from the called germline gene at one end, perhaps through a read error. This sequence joins TRBV7-7 and TRBJ2-5; D unclear. The V gene's germline CDR1 is SSHAT and CDR2 FNYEAQ (reference sequence). The CDR3 consists of 13 residues. The chain's CDR3 is CASSIQARGTQYF. CDR3 sequence (DNA): TGTGCTAGCAGCATCCAAGCCCGCGGAACCCAGTACTTC. The variable domain in full, with the rest retrieved from reference TRBV7-7 and TRBJ2-5, is GAGVSQSPRYKVTKRGQDVTLRCDPISSHATLYWYQQALGQGPEFLTYFNYEAQPDKSGLPSDRFSAERPEGSISTLTIQRTEQRDSAMYRCASSIQARGTQYFGPGTRLLVL.

In this sample, this clonotype turned up a few times. V is TRBV20-1 and J is TRBJ2-1, with D perhaps matching TRBD2 (6 bases). Germline V gene data show CDR1 as DFQATT and CDR2 as SNEGSKA (reference sequence). The CDR3 loop spans 13 amino acids. Trimming left V 0 bases short and J 10 bases short, with 13 bases between. CDR3 DNA sequence: TGCAGTGCTAGAGATCTCGGGGGTTTGGAGCAGTTCTTC. Translated, it gives CSARDLGGLEQFF.

The V and J genes are TRBV25-1 and TRBJ1-5; TRBD1 might be the D (5 bases). This CDR3 spans 13 amino acids. V shed 7 bases and J shed 3 bases, with 10 bases lying between them. Germline lookup yields CDR1 MGHDK and CDR2 SYGVNS. The CDR3 loop reads CASNQGFNQPQHF. CDR3 nucleotides: TGTGCCAGCAACCAGGGATTCAATCAGCCCCAGCATTTT. The complete variable domain, with remaining parts taken from reference TRBV25-1 and TRBJ1-5, reads EADIYQTPRYLVIGTGKKITLECSQTMGHDKMYWYQQDPGMELHLIHYSYGVNSTEKGDLSSESTVSRIRTEHFPLTLESARPSHTSQYLCASNQGFNQPQHFGDGTRLSIL.

The chain recombines TRBV28 with TRBJ2-1, with TRBD1 matching over 7 bases. CDR1 and CDR2 (germline): MDHEN, SYDVKM. The CDR3 has 15 amino acids. V was clipped by 2 bases and J by 3 bases; unmatched bases: 4. CDR3 in amino acids: CASSLEGGLYNEQFF. The CDR3 DNA reads as TGTGCCAGCAGTTTAGAAGGGGGCCTCTACAATGAGCAGTTCTTC. Based on the CDR3 plus reference TRBV28 and TRBJ2-1, the full variable domain is DVKVTQSSRYLVKRTGEKVFLECVQDMDHENMFWYRQDPGLGLRLIYFSYDVKMKEKGDIPEGYSVSREKKERFSLILESASTNQTSMYLCASSLEGGLYNEQFFGPGTRLTVL.

This clonotype has ten or more counts. The chain carries TRBV10-3 and TRBJ2-2; unclear D gene. The V gene lost 3 bases and the J gene lost 5 bases, with 7 bases spanning the gap. This CDR3 is built from 13 residues. Germline V gives CDR1 ENHRY, CDR2 SYGVKD. In DNA, the CDR3 is TGTGCCATCAGTGATACCTTAACCGGGGAGCTGTTTTTT. Protein: CAISDTLTGELFF.

This clonotype appeared a few times. The chain links TRBV4-2 to TRBJ1-2; 7 nucleotides match TRBD1. V dropped 3 bases and J dropped 8; count of bases not matched to a gene: 15. The CDR3 runs to 16 residues. Germline CDR1 reads LGHNA; CDR2 reads YNFKEQ. CDR3 nucleotide sequence: TGTGCCAGCAGCCAGGAGAGCTTTTTGGGACAGTCAGGCTACACCTTC. This translates into CASSQESFLGQSGYTF.

The rearrangement uses TRBV7-2 and TRBJ2-7, with D hard to call. The germline V gene has CDR1 SGHTA and CDR2 FQGNSA. The CDR3 covers 14 residues. V was cut by 3 bases and J by 0 bases, with 9 bases left in between. In DNA, the CDR3 is TGTGCCAGCAGCTTGACTTACGTCTCCTACGAGCAGTACTTC. Translation gives CASSLTYVSYEQYF.

This clonotype showed up many times. The V and J genes are TRBV6-2 or TRBV6-3 and TRBJ1-1; a weak D match, TRBD1 (6 bases). Germline CDR1 MNHEY, CDR2 SVGEGT. This CDR3 is 15 amino acids long. V was shortened by 8 bases and J by 0 bases, with 16 bases between the two germline ends. CDR3 protein: CASQTFGQLNTEAFF. CDR3 nucleotide sequence: TGTGCCAGCCAGACCTTCGGACAGTTGAACACTGAAGCTTTCTTT.

A few counts support this clonotype. The V call is TRBV29-1, the J call TRBJ2-5; the D gene is possibly TRBD1 (6 bases). The CDR3 spans 14 residues. Between the trimmed V and J ends, which lost 0 bases and 2 bases, there was a span of 10 bases. The germline V gene has CDR1 SQVTM and CDR2 ANQGSEA. CDR3 region: CSVEDTGLQETQYF. In DNA, the CDR3 is TGCAGCGTTGAAGATACAGGGCTACAAGAGACCCAGTACTTC.

The chain joins TRBV24-1 to TRBJ2-5; the D is unclear. V shed 3 bases and J shed 1 base, with 8 bases lying between them. The CDR3 has 14 residues. CDR1 is KGHDR, CDR2 SFDVKD, per germline. The CDR3: CATSDPASQETQYF. The CDR3 DNA reads as TGTGCCACCAGTGATCCGGCGTCCCAAGAGACCCAGTACTTC.

This clonotype appeared a few times. The chain uses TRBV12-3 or TRBV12-4 and TRBJ2-2; TRBD1 aligns across 7 bases. J lost 6 bases, V lost 6 bases, and 10 bases had no gene match. The CDR3 runs to 15 residues. The CDR3 sequence: CASSPGTVLSGELFF. The CDR3 DNA reads TGTGCCAGCAGCCCCGGGACAGTCCTCTCCGGGGAGCTGTTTTTT.

The sample holds many counts of this clonotype. CDR3 in amino acids: CASSLVQGLEAFF. CDR3 DNA: TGTGCCAGCAGCTTGGTGCAAGGCCTTGAAGCTTTCTTT. V usage is TRBV11-2 and J usage is TRBJ1-1; unclear D gene. This CDR3 has 13 residues. Trimming shortened V by 3 bases and J by 7 bases, and 12 bases separated the two germline ends. Germline assignment: CDR1 SGHAT and CDR2 FQNNGV.

This clonotype was picked up many times. The chain employs TRBV5-1 and TRBJ1-3, with D perhaps matching TRBD1 (6 bases). The CDR3 spans 16 residues. Germline values: CDR1 SGHRS, CDR2 YFSETQ. V was clipped by 4 bases and J by 1 base, with 15 bases between them. CDR3 sequence reads: CASSVRQVSSGNTIYF. The CDR3 bases are TGCGCCAGCAGCGTCCGACAGGTTTCTTCTGGAAACACCATATATTTT. Based on the CDR3 plus reference TRBV5-1 and TRBJ1-3, the full variable domain is KAGVTQTPRYLIKTRGQQVTLSCSPISGHRSVSWYQQTPGQGLQFLFEYFSETQRNKGNFPGRFSGRQFSNSRSEMNVSTLELGDSALYLCASSVRQVSSGNTIYFGEGSWLTVV.

The sample holds many counts of this clonotype. The chain joins TRBV28 to TRBJ2-3; the D gene is possibly TRBD2 (6 bases). The CDR3 runs to 15 residues. The ends were cut back, 2 bases at V and 0 bases at J, with 9 bases in the middle. Germline V lookup: CDR1 MDHEN, CDR2 SYDVKM. CDR3 sequence (DNA): TGTGCCAGCAGTTTAGGACGGGGGAGCACAGATACGCAGTATTTT. It translates to CASSLGRGSTDTQYF.